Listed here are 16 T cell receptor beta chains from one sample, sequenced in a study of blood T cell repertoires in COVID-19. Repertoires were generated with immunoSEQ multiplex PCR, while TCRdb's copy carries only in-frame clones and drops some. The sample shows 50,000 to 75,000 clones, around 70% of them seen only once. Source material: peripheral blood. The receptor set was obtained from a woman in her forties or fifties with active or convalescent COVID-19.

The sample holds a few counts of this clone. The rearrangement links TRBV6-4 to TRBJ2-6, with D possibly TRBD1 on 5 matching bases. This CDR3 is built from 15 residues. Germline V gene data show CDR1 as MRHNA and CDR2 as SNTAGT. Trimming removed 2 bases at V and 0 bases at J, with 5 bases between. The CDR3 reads CASSDDSSGANVLTF. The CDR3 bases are TGTGCCAGCAGTGACGACAGCTCTGGGGCCAACGTCCTGACTTTC.

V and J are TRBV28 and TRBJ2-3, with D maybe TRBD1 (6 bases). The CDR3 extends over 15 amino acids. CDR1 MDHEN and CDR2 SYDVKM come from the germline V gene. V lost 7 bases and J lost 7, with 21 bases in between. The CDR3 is CASTSLARGTNTQYF. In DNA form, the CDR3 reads TGTGCCAGCACCTCCCTCGCCAGGGGAACAAATACGCAGTATTTT. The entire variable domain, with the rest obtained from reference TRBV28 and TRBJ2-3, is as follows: DVKVTQSSRYLVKRTGEKVFLECVQDMDHENMFWYRQDPGLGLRLIYFSYDVKMKEKGDIPEGYSVSREKKERFSLILESASTNQTSMYLCASTSLARGTNTQYFGPGTRLTVL.

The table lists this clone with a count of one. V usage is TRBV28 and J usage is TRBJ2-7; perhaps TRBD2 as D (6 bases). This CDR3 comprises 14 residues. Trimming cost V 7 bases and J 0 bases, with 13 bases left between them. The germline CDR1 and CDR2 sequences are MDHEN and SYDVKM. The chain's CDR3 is CASTEAGNSYEQYF. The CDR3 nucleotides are TGTGCCAGCACTGAAGCGGGCAACTCCTACGAGCAGTACTTC.

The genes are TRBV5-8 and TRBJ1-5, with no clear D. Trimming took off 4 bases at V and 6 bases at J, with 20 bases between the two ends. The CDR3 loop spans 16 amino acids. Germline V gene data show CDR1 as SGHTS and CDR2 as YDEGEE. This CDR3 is CASSLGGNGWGQPQHF. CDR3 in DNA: TGTGCCAGCAGCCTAGGAGGGAACGGTTGGGGTCAGCCCCAGCATTTT. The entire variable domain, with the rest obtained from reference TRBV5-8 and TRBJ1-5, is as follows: EAGVTQSPTHLIKTRGQQATLRCSPISGHTSVYWYQQALGLGLQFLLWYDEGEERNRGNFPPRFSGRQFPNYSSELNVNALELEDSALYLCASSLGGNGWGQPQHFGDGTRLSIL.

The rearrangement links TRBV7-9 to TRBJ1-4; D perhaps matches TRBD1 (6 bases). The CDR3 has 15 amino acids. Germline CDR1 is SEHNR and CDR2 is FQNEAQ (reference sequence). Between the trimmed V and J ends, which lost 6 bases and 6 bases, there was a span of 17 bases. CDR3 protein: CASSPTTGGDEKLFF. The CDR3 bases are TGTGCCAGCAGTCCTACCACGGGGGGCGATGAAAAACTGTTTTTT.

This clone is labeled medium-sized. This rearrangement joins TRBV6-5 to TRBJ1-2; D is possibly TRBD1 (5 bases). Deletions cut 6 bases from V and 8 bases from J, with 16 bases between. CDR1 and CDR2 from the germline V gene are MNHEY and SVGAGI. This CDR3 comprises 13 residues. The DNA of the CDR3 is TGTGCCAGCAGCCAGGGCGGCGTTTGGGGCTACACCTTC. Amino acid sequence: CASSQGGVWGYTF.

In DNA form, the CDR3 reads TGTGCCACCAGTGACGACAGGGAAAGCTCCTACGAGCAGTACTTC. Amino acids: CATSDDRESSYEQYF. This chain joins TRBV24-1 and TRBJ2-7, with 7 bases that match TRBD1. Germline-derived CDR1 and CDR2 are KGHDR and SFDVKD. The CDR3 runs 15 residues. J was trimmed by 0 bases and V by 4 bases; bases with no gene match: 5.

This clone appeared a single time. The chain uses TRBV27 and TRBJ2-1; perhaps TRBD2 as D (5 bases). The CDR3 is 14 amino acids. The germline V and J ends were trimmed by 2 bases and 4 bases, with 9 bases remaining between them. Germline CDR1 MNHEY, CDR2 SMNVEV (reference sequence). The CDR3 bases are TGTGCCAGCAGTTTACAGCGGTCATACAATGAGCAGTTCTTC. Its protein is CASSLQRSYNEQFF.

This CDR3 reads CASSLGAGGGDSPLHF. The CDR3 DNA sequence: TGTGCCAGCAGCTTAGGGGCAGGGGGTGGGGATTCACCCCTCCACTTT. The V call is TRBV7-6, the J call TRBJ1-6; TRBD1 matches 7 bases. The CDR3 runs to 16 residues. V shed 1 base and J 8 bases; nucleotides not matched to a gene: 8. The V gene's germline CDR1 is SGHVS and CDR2 FNYEAQ.

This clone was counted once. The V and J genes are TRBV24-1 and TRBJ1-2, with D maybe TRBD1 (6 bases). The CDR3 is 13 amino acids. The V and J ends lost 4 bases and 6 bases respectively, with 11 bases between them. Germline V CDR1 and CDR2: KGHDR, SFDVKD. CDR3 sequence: CATSESTGNGYTF. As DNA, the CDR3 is TGTGCCACCAGTGAATCTACAGGGAATGGCTACACCTTC.

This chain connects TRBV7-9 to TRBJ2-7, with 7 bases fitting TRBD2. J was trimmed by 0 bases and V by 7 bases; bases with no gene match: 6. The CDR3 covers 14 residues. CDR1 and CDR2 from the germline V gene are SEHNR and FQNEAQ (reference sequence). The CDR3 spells CASIGLADSYEQYF. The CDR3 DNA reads TGTGCCAGCATTGGGCTAGCGGACTCCTACGAGCAGTACTTC.

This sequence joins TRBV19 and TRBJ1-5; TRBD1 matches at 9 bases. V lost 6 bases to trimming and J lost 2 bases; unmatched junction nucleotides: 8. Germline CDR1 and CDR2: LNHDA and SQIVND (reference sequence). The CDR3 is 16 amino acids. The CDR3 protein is CASRPTGGGGNQPQHF. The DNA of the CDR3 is TGTGCCAGTAGGCCTACAGGGGGCGGCGGCAATCAGCCCCAGCATTTT.

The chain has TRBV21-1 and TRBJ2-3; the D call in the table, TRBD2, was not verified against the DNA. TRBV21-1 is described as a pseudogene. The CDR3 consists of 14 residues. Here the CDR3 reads CASSSRVLTDTQYF. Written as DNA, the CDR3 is TGTGCCAGCAGCTCCCGGGTCCTCACAGATACGCAGTATTTT.

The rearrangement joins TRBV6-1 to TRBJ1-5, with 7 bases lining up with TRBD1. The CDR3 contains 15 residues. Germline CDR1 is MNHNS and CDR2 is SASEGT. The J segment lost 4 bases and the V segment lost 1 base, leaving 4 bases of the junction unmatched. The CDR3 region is CASSEGQGGNQPQHF. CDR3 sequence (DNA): TGTGCCAGCAGTGAAGGACAGGGAGGAAATCAGCCCCAGCATTTT.

CDR3 loop: CASSFGPKSFF. CDR3 bases: TGTGCCAGCAGTTTTGGGCCTAAGAGTTTCTTC. V and J are TRBV12-3 or TRBV12-4 and TRBJ2-1; D unclear. The CDR3 is 11 residues long. V was cut by 3 bases and J by 16 bases, with 13 bases left in between.

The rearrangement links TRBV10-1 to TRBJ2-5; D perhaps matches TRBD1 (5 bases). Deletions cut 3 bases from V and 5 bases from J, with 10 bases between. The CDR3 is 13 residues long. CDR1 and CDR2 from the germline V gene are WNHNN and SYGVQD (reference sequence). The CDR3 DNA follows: TGCGCCAGCAGTGAATCAGGGATGGAGACCCAGTACTTC. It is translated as CASSESGMETQYF.